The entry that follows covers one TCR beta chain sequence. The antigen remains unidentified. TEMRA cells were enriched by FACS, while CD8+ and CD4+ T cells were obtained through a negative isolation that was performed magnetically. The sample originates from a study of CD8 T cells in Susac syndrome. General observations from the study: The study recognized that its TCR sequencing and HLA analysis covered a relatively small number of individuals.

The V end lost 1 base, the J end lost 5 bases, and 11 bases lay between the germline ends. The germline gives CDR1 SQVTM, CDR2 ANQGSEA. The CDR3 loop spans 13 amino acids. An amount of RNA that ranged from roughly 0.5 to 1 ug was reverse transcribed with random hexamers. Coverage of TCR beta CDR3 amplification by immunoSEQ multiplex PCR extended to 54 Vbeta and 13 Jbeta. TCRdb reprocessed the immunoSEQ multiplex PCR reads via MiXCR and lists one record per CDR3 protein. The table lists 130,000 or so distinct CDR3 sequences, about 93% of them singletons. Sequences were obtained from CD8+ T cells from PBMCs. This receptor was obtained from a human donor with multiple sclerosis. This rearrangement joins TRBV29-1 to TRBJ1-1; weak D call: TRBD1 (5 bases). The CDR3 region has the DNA TGCAGCGTTGAAGCTCTGGGGGGGACTGAAGCTTTCTTT. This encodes CSVEALGGTEAFF.